This T cell receptor beta chain was identified during a study of blood T cell repertoires in COVID-19. Here immunoSEQ multiplex PCR was the method, and the copy in TCRdb shows in-frame clones only, minus some. The table shows more than 95,000 clones, with around 90% occurring only once. The CDR3 is made up of 15 amino acids. From germline, CDR1 is SGHVS and CDR2 FQNEAQ. The trim removed 7 bases at V and 4 bases at J, leaving 12 bases unmatched. The chain employs TRBV7-8 and TRBJ2-7, with 8 bases fitting TRBD2. Sequencing used peripheral blood. This TCR came from a human donor in a cohort sampled during active COVID-19. The CDR3: CASTRTGTRTYEQYF. CDR3 nucleotide sequence: TGTGCCAGCACCCGGACCGGGACTAGAACTTACGAGCAGTACTTC.